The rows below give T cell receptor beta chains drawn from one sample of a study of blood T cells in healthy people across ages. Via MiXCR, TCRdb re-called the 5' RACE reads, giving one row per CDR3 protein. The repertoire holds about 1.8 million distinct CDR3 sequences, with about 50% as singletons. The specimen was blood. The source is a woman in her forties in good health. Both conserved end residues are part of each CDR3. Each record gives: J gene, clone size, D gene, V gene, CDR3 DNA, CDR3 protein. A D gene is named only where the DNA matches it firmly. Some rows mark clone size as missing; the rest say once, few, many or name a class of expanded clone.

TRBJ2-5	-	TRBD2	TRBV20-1	TGCAGTGCTCCCGGGACTAGCGGGGTGCTGTACTTC	CSAPGTSGVLYF
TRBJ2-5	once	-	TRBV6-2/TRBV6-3	TGTGCCAGCAGGGCAGGGACTGCAAGGGAGACCCAGTACTTC	CASRAGTARETQYF
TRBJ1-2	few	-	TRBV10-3	TGTGCCATCAGTGAATTGGACGTGGCCTATGGCTACACCTTC	CAISELDVAYGYTF
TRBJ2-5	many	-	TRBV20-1	TGCAGTGCTAGAGATCACATGGTTCAAGAGACCCAGTACTTC	CSARDHMVQETQYF
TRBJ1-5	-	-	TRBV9	TGTGCCAGCAGCGTAGGAGTCACGGCAGGCAATCAGCCCCAGCATTTT	CASSVGVTAGNQPQHF
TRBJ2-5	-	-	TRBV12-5	TGTGCTAGTGGTCCGACCCCGCAGACCCAGTACTTC	CASGPTPQTQYF
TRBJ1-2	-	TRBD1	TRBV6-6	TGTGCCAGCTGGGACAGGGCCAAGGGGGGGGGTTATGGCTACACCTTC	CASWDRAKGGGYGYTF
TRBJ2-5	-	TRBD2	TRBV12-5	TGTGCTAGTGGTTTGGCCACGGGACTAGCGGAGGGGGAGACCCAGTACTTC	CASGLATGLAEGETQYF
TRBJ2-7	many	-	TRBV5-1	TGCGCCAGCAGCTTGGCAACCGGCAATGGCGAGCAGTACTTC	CASSLATGNGEQYF
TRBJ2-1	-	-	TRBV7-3	TGTGCCAGCAGCTTAATCCTAGGGGATAGCGAGCAGTTCTTC	CASSLILGDSEQFF
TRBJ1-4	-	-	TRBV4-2	TGTGCCAGCAGCCAGACTGTCTCTTCAACTAATGAAAAACTGTTTTTT	CASSQTVSSTNEKLFF
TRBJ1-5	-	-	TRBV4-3	TGCGCCCGCAGCCAACGGGTTAGACAGCCCCAGCATTTT	CARSQRVRQPQHF
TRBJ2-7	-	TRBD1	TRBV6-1	TGTGCCAGCAGGATCTATTCAACGGGACAGGGGCTTTACGAGCAGTACTTC	CASRIYSTGQGLYEQYF
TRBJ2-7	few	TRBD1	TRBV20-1	TGCAGTGCTACACGGGACAGGGTCCCCTACGAGCAGTACTTC	CSATRDRVPYEQYF
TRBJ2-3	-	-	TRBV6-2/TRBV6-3	TGTGCCAGCAGTTACGCCCTAGCTCCAGATACGCAGTATTTT	CASSYALAPDTQYF
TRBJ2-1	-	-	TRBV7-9	TGTGCCAGCAGCCCACCGGGCATGGAGAATGAGCAGTTCTTC	CASSPPGMENEQFF
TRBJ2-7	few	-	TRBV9	TGTGCCAGCAGCCCCTGGTCCGGAAGGGAGCAGTACTTC	CASSPWSGREQYF
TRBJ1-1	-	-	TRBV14	TGTGCCAGCAGCCAAGATCTGGGGTGGGCCACTGAAGCTTTCTTT	CASSQDLGWATEAFF
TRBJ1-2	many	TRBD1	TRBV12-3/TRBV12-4	TGTGCCAGCAGCCTGGGACAGGTCTATGGCTACACCTTC	CASSLGQVYGYTF
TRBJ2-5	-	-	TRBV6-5	TGTGCCAGCAGTTACGAGGGTATCGGAGAGACCCAGTACTTC	CASSYEGIGETQYF
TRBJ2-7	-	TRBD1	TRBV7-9	TGTGCCACTTCCGGGACAGGGGACTACGAGCAGTACTTC	CATSGTGDYEQYF
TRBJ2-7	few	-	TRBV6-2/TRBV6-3	TGTGCCAGCAGCTACTTTTCGATACTGAAGTACGAGCAGTACTTC	CASSYFSILKYEQYF
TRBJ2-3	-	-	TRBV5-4	TGTGCCAGCAGCTTGGATTTAGGTCTGGGGTCAGATACGCAGTATTTT	CASSLDLGLGSDTQYF
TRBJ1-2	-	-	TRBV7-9	TGTGCCAGCAGCACACCCACGGACAATCAACAATATGGCTACACCTTC	CASSTPTDNQQYGYTF
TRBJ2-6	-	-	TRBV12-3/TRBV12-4	TGTGCCAGCAGCCCGCGGGACCGACTTAGCTCTGGGGCCAACGTCCTGACTTTC	CASSPRDRLSSGANVLTF
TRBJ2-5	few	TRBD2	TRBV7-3	TGTGCCAGCAGCCCCGCCGGAGCGGGGGAGACCCAGTACTTC	CASSPAGAGETQYF
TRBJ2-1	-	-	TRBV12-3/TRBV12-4	TGTGCCAGCAGTCCCACACTGGGGCTTGAGCAGTTCTTC	CASSPTLGLEQFF
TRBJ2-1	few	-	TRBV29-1	TGCAGCGTCCAGGGACGGACGTTTGAGCAGTTCTTC	CSVQGRTFEQFF
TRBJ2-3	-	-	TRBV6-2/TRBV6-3	TGTGCCAGCAGTCCCACAGGGAGAGGAGGCACAGATACGCGGTATTTT	CASSPTGRGGTDTRYF
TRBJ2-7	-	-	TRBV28	TGTGCCAGCTCGCCTCAGGGGAACGGCTACGAGCAGTACTTC	CASSPQGNGYEQYF
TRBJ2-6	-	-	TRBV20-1	TGCAGTGCGCAAGTCTGGGCAGCCTACTCTGGGGCCAACGTCCTGACTTTC	CSAQVWAAYSGANVLTF
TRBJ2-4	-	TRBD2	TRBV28	TGTGCCAGCAGTTCCCTGGGTAGCGGGGGGGACATTCAGTACTTC	CASSSLGSGGDIQYF
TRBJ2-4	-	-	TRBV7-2	TGTGCCAGCAGCTTAGACTTTAAAAACATTCAGTACTTC	CASSLDFKNIQYF
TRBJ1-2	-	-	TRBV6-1	TGTGCCAGCAGTGAAGCGCTACAGCCGAGGGGCTACACCTTC	CASSEALQPRGYTF
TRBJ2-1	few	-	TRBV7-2	TGTGCCAGCAGCCCCGGAGGGGGGGTTGGTGAGCAGTTCTTC	CASSPGGGVGEQFF
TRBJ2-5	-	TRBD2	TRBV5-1	TGCGCCAGCAGCGAGTGGGCGGGAGTATCCGGAGAGACCCAGTACTTC	CASSEWAGVSGETQYF
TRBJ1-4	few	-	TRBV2	TGTGCCAATCGACTGGGATATAATGAAAAACTGTTTTTT	CANRLGYNEKLFF
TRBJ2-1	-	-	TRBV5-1	TGCGCCAGCAGCCGGGGGGCGGAAAGCTCCTACAGTGAGCAGTTCTTC	CASSRGAESSYSEQFF
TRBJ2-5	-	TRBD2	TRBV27	TGTGCCAGCAGTTTACTCGGTGTAGCGGGGGCTCAAGAGACCCAGTACTTC	CASSLLGVAGAQETQYF
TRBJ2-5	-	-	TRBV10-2	TGCGCCAGCAGTGAGTTGGGGAAAGGATTCGAGACCCAGTACTTC	CASSELGKGFETQYF
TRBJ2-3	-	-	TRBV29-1	TGCAGCGTTGGAGGGGGGTCTACAGATACGCAGTATTTT	CSVGGGSTDTQYF
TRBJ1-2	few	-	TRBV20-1	TGCAGTGCTAGAGACAGGGAGGTAGGCCGCTATGGCTACACCTTC	CSARDREVGRYGYTF